These T cell receptor beta chains were read from a single sample in a study of blood T cell repertoires in COVID-19. This table comes from immunoSEQ multiplex PCR, and its TCRdb copy is limited to in-frame clones, with some not included. Here the sample spans about 230,000 clones, about nine tenths being singletons. The sequencing input was PBMCs or T cells enriched from blood (not recorded which). Receptors were obtained from a woman aged 40 to 49 with acute COVID-19. Each CDR3 is given with its conserved first and last residue. Fields, in order: V gene, J gene, D gene, clone size, CDR3 protein, CDR3 DNA. A D gene is named only where the DNA matches it firmly. For some rows the clone size is stated as once, few or many, or as a class when expanded; others skip it.

>TRBV30|TRBJ1-1|-|few
CASGQTNTEAFF
TGTGCCTCTGGACAGACGAACACTGAAGCTTTCTTT
>TRBV27|TRBJ2-7|TRBD1|once
CASSFSSGTESQRKQYF
TGTGCCAGCAGTTTTTCCTCCGGGACAGAATCCCAGCGTAAGCAGTACTTC
>TRBV7-8|TRBJ2-3|TRBD2|-
CASSPSSGSTDTQYF
TGTGCCAGCAGCCCTTCTAGCGGAAGCACAGATACGCAGTATTTT
>TRBV14|TRBJ2-5|TRBD2|-
CASSQVRAGGQETQYF
TGTGCCAGCAGCCAAGTCAGAGCGGGGGGGCAGGAGACCCAGTACTTC
>TRBV29-1|TRBJ1-1|-|-
CSVEGRGTEAFF
TGCAGCGTTGAAGGGAGGGGCACTGAAGCTTTCTTT
>TRBV5-1|TRBJ2-3|TRBD2|-
CASSFGGTGPQIQYF
TGCGCCAGCAGCTTCGGGGGGACGGGCCCGCAAATCCAGTATTTT
>TRBV10-2|TRBJ1-1|TRBD1|-
CASRQGAEAFF
TGCGCCAGCCGACAGGGGGCTGAAGCTTTCTTT
>TRBV27|TRBJ1-6|-|-
CASAGNSPLHF
TGTGCCAGTGCGGGCAATTCACCCCTCCACTTT
>TRBV11-3|TRBJ2-2|-|-
CASSPNTNTGELFF
TGTGCCAGCAGTCCCAACACCAACACCGGGGAGCTGTTTTTT
>TRBV11-3|TRBJ2-1|TRBD2|-
CASSLATSGRISFF
TGTGCCAGCAGCTTAGCGACTAGCGGGAGAATATCCTTCTTC
>TRBV7-2|TRBJ1-2|TRBD1|-
CASSLEGTGGGGNYGYTF
TGTGCCAGCAGCTTAGAGGGTACAGGGGGCGGTGGAAACTATGGCTACACCTTC
>TRBV6-5|TRBJ1-5|-|once
CASAFGQLSNQPQHF
TGTGCCAGCGCGTTCGGACAGCTTAGCAATCAGCCCCAGCATTTT
>TRBV7-2|TRBJ1-1|TRBD1|-
CASSLVGGQGTEAFF
TGTGCCAGCAGCTTAGTCGGTGGACAGGGCACTGAAGCTTTCTTT
>TRBV7-2|TRBJ1-2|TRBD1|-
CASTWTGGNYGYTF
TGTGCCAGCACATGGACAGGTGGTAACTATGGCTACACCTTC
>TRBV21-1|TRBJ1-5|-|-
CASSPPGQGAYSNQPQHF
TGTGCCAGCAGCCCCCCGGGACAGGGGGCTTATAGCAATCAGCCCCAGCATTTT
>TRBV9|TRBJ2-7|TRBD2|once
CASSLSGGAVRNEQYF
TGTGCCAGCAGCCTTAGCGGGGGGGCCGTGAGGAACGAGCAGTACTTC
>TRBV2|TRBJ1-5|TRBD1|-
CASMAGQGSNQPQHF
TGTGCCAGCATGGCAGGACAGGGAAGCAATCAGCCCCAGCATTTT
>TRBV29-1|TRBJ1-4|-|-
CSGTITSDNEKLFF
TGCAGCGGGACAATTACCTCAGATAATGAAAAACTGTTTTTT
>TRBV29-1|TRBJ1-5|-|-
CSVGGGFQPQHF
TGCAGCGTTGGAGGAGGGTTTCAGCCCCAGCATTTT
>TRBV7-9|TRBJ1-4|-|-
CASSLAPTGSGEKLFF
TGTGCCAGCAGCTTAGCGCCCACAGGGAGCGGTGAAAAACTGTTTTTT
>TRBV23-1|TRBJ1-5|-|-
CASSLPWCGLGNQPQHF
TGCGCCAGCAGTCTCCCGTGGTGCGGTTTGGGCAATCAGCCCCAGCATTTT
>TRBV2|TRBJ1-2|-|-
CASKRDYGYTF
TGTGCCAGCAAACGGGACTATGGCTACACCTTC
>TRBV11-2|TRBJ2-3|TRBD2|-
CASSLVAGLSTDTQYF
TGTGCCAGCAGCTTAGTAGCGGGATTAAGCACAGATACGCAGTATTTT
>TRBV21-1|TRBJ1-5|-|-
CASKIRVNQPQHF
TGTGCCAGCAAGATAAGAGTAAATCAGCCCCAGCATTTT
>TRBV18|TRBJ1-3|-|-
CASSPSQVSSGNTIYF
TGTGCCAGCTCACCCTCACAGGTATCCTCTGGAAACACCATATATTTT
>TRBV6-5|TRBJ2-3|-|-
CASSPIGGTDTQYF
TGTGCCAGCAGTCCCATCGGGGGTACAGATACGCAGTATTTT
>TRBV5-5|TRBJ2-6|TRBD1|-
CASSYGDPGQGNVLTF
TGTGCCAGCAGCTATGGGGATCCGGGACAGGGCAACGTCCTGACTTTC
>TRBV24-1|TRBJ1-2|-|few
CATSDHLGGSTGYTF
TGTGCCACCAGTGACCACCTTGGCGGGTCCACTGGCTACACCTTC
>TRBV3-1/TRBV3-2|TRBJ2-5|TRBD1|-
CASSPWTGQETQYF
TGTGCCAGCAGCCCATGGACAGGACAAGAGACCCAGTACTTC
>TRBV7-9|TRBJ2-7|-|-
CASSSTYEQYF
TGTGCCAGCAGCTCCACCTACGAGCAGTACTTC
>TRBV5-1|TRBJ1-2|TRBD1|-
CASSAGQQINYGYTF
TGCGCCAGCAGCGCGGGACAGCAGATCAACTATGGCTACACCTTC
>TRBV18|TRBJ2-5|-|-
CASSPIGAIRETQYF
TGTGCCAGCTCACCAATTGGGGCGATTCGGGAGACCCAGTACTTC
>TRBV5-6|TRBJ2-3|TRBD1|-
CASSPDRVHTQYF
TGTGCCAGCAGCCCGGACAGGGTTCATACGCAGTATTTT
>TRBV11-3|TRBJ1-1|-|-
CASRRGEEAFF
TGTGCCAGTCGGCGGGGGGAGGAAGCTTTCTTT
>TRBV5-6|TRBJ1-5|-|-
CASSLYSSNQPQHF
TGTGCCAGCAGCTTGTACAGTAGCAATCAGCCCCAGCATTTT
>TRBV5-1|TRBJ1-4|TRBD1|-
CASSWDSPNEKLFF
TGCGCCAGCAGCTGGGACAGCCCCAATGAAAAACTGTTTTTT
>TRBV25-1|TRBJ2-5|-|-
CASSGGETQYF
TGTGCCAGCAGTGGAGGGGAGACCCAGTACTTC
>TRBV7-9|TRBJ2-7|TRBD1|-
CASSDTGDLEQYF
TGTGCCAGCAGCGACACAGGGGACCTCGAGCAGTACTTC
>TRBV2|TRBJ1-6|-|-
CASSESSNSPLHF
TGTGCCAGCAGTGAGTCGTCGAATTCACCCCTCCACTTT
>TRBV28|TRBJ2-1|TRBD2|-
CASSTGGRGVNNEQFF
TGTGCCAGCAGCACCGGTGGGCGGGGGGTTAACAATGAGCAGTTCTTC
>TRBV15|TRBJ1-1|-|few
CATSPRGTEAFF
TGTGCCACCAGTCCGAGGGGGACTGAAGCTTTCTTT
>TRBV9|TRBJ2-3|-|once
CASSDRAITTDTQYF
TGTGCCAGCAGCGACAGGGCGATAACCACAGATACGCAGTATTTT
>TRBV25-1|TRBJ2-2|-|-
CASSDGGYTGELFF
TGTGCCAGCAGTGATGGGGGGTACACCGGGGAGCTGTTTTTT
>TRBV4-1|TRBJ1-1|TRBD1|-
CASSQARGTGMNTEAFF
TGCGCCAGCAGCCAAGCTAGGGGGACAGGGATGAACACTGAAGCTTTCTTT
>TRBV7-8|TRBJ1-6|TRBD1|-
CASSLFGTGVNSPLHF
TGTGCCAGCAGCTTATTCGGGACAGGGGTAAATTCACCCCTCCACTTT
>TRBV5-1|TRBJ2-1|TRBD2|-
CASSPLAGGVVNEQFF
TGCGCCAGCAGCCCTTTAGCGGGGGGCGTGGTCAATGAGCAGTTCTTC
>TRBV7-2|TRBJ1-3|TRBD1|few
CASRAGGQGGNTIYF
TGTGCCAGCAGAGCCGGGGGACAGGGTGGAAACACCATATATTTT
>TRBV5-5|TRBJ2-5|-|-
CASSKDVGSLVQETQYF
TGTGCCAGCAGTAAGGACGTGGGGAGTTTGGTCCAAGAGACCCAGTACTTC
>TRBV4-3|TRBJ2-1|TRBD2|-
CASSQGTSGSYNEQFF
TGCGCCAGCAGCCAAGGGACTAGCGGCTCCTACAATGAGCAGTTCTTC
>TRBV4-2|TRBJ2-5|TRBD2|few
CASSQRLAGGRETQYF
TGTGCCAGCAGCCAACGACTAGCGGGGGGGCGAGAGACCCAGTACTTC
>TRBV24-1|TRBJ2-1|TRBD1|-
CATSDPDRGSYNEQFF
TGTGCCACCAGTGATCCAGACAGGGGCTCCTACAATGAGCAGTTCTTC
>TRBV3-1/TRBV3-2|TRBJ2-1|-|once
CASSRSSYNEQFF
TGTGCCAGCAGCCGCAGCTCCTACAATGAGCAGTTCTTC
>TRBV6-2/TRBV6-3|TRBJ2-1|TRBD2|-
CASSPGLAGVYEQFF
TGTGCCAGCAGTCCGGGACTAGCGGGAGTCTATGAGCAGTTCTTC